The next 19 T cell receptor beta chains were all read from a single sample in a study of T cells after yellow fever vaccination. TCRdb passed the 5' RACE reads through MiXCR, listing each CDR3 protein once. Among 340,000 or so distinct CDR3 sequences, under 15% were seen once, and the ten largest hold 2.5% to 4%. Sample: CD4+ T cells sorted from PBMCs, taken 15 days after the yellow fever booster vaccination. The receptors stem from a man aged 18 to 30 who received the YFV17D yellow fever vaccine.

The chain couples TRBV20-1 to TRBJ1-6; possible D gene TRBD1, 6 bases. Germline-derived CDR1 and CDR2 are DFQATT and SNEGSKA (reference sequence). Between the trimmed V and J ends, which lost 5 bases and 10 bases, there was a span of 15 bases. The CDR3 loop spans 13 amino acids. The CDR3 protein is CSAPPGAGSPLHF. CDR3 in DNA: TGCAGTGCTCCTCCGGGGGCGGGCTCACCCCTCCACTTT.

This clonotype was counted many times. The chain links TRBV7-9 to TRBJ2-2, with D perhaps matching TRBD1 (5 bases). Trimming pared 5 bases from V and 1 base from J, leaving 14 bases between. The CDR3 totals 16 residues. In germline, CDR1 is SEHNR, CDR2 FQNEAQ (reference sequence). The CDR3 DNA reads TGTGCCAGCAGCATACTATCAGGGAAGAACACCGGGGAGCTGTTTTTT. It codes for CASSILSGKNTGELFF.

This chain connects TRBV29-1 to TRBJ2-7, with TRBD1 matching over 8 bases. CDR3 size: 13 residues. V gave up 6 bases and J gave up 3 bases; unmatched junction bases: 7. Germline lookup yields CDR1 SQVTM and CDR2 ANQGSEA. The CDR3 nucleotides read TGCAGCGTACTGACAGGGGTCGGCTACGAGCAGTACTTC. As protein: CSVLTGVGYEQYF.

This clonotype was detected only a few times. V is TRBV7-8 and J is TRBJ1-5; 8 bases fit TRBD1. Germline V gene sequence: CDR1 SGHVS, CDR2 FQNEAQ. J gave up 4 bases and V 5 bases, and 7 bases lay outside the gene matches. The CDR3 extends over 15 amino acids. CDR3 DNA: TGTGCCAGCAGCCCGACAGGGGCGTCGAATCAGCCCCAGCATTTT. This gives the protein CASSPTGASNQPQHF.

The chain couples TRBV11-2 to TRBJ2-3, with D possibly TRBD2 on 5 matching bases. Between the trimmed V and J ends, which lost 2 bases and 0 bases, there was a span of 12 bases. CDR3 length: 16 residues. Germline V CDR1 and CDR2: SGHAT, FQNNGV. The CDR3 nucleotides read TGTGCCAGCAGCTTAAACCTAGCAGCTAGCACAGATACGCAGTATTTT. Its protein product is CASSLNLAASTDTQYF.

This clonotype came up a few times. V and J are TRBV4-1 and TRBJ1-5; D is ambiguous. The CDR3 loop spans 15 amino acids. Trimming cost V 1 base and J 0 bases, with 7 bases left between them. Germline V gene data show CDR1 as MGHRA and CDR2 as YSYEKL. This CDR3 reads CASSQGGVSNQPQHF. The CDR3 DNA reads as TGCGCCAGCAGCCAAGGCGGGGTTAGCAATCAGCCCCAGCATTTT.

This clonotype came up a few times. CDR3 in amino acids: CASIRRIGETQYF. As DNA, the CDR3 is TGTGCCAGCATACGGCGCATTGGAGAGACCCAGTACTTC. This chain uses TRBV6-2 or TRBV6-3 with TRBJ2-5; D not resolved. V was pared by 7 bases and J by 4 bases, with 13 bases between. In germline, CDR1 is MNHEY, CDR2 SVGEGT. The CDR3 covers 13 residues.

V and J are TRBV4-3 and TRBJ2-2, with D hard to call. Germline CDR1 reads LGHNA; CDR2 reads YSLEER. Trimming took 0 bases from V and 3 from J, leaving 2 bases between them. The CDR3 length is 13 residues. Here the CDR3 DNA reads TGCGCCAGCAGCCAAGATCACACCGGGGAGCTGTTTTTT. This gives the protein CASSQDHTGELFF.

The chain recombines TRBV7-2 with TRBJ2-1; D may be TRBD1 (5 bases). This CDR3 contains 15 residues. V was trimmed by 5 bases and J by 2 bases, leaving 13 bases between them. CDR1 is SGHTA, CDR2 FQGNSA, per germline. For the CDR3, the DNA is TGTGCCAGCAGCCCAGCAGGGTCGGCCTACAATGAGCAGTTCTTC. It specifies CASSPAGSAYNEQFF.

The genes are TRBV5-1 and TRBJ1-1, with TRBD1 matching 8 bases. Trimming at V came to 4 bases and at J to 4 bases, leaving 6 bases not matched to a gene. The germline CDR1 and CDR2 sequences are SGHRS and YFSETQ. The CDR3 length is 14 residues. CDR3 sequence (DNA): TGCGCCAGCAGCCAACAGGGGGACGGCACTGAAGCTTTCTTT. Encoded protein: CASSQQGDGTEAFF.

This clonotype was counted between two and nine times. The V call is TRBV7-9, the J call TRBJ1-1, with D unresolved. The germline V gene has CDR1 SEHNR and CDR2 FQNEAQ (reference sequence). The CDR3 is 16 amino acids. The V gene lost 5 bases and the J gene lost 1 base, with 17 bases spanning the gap. This CDR3 is CASSGTLGTGNTEAFF. The CDR3 DNA reads as TGTGCCAGCAGCGGAACCCTGGGAACCGGGAACACTGAAGCTTTCTTT.

This clonotype was seen a few times. This rearrangement joins TRBV20-1 to TRBJ2-7; no clear D gene. The CDR3 is 15 residues long. Trimming took 1 base from V and 2 from J, leaving 15 bases between them. Germline V gene data show CDR1 as DFQATT and CDR2 as SNEGSKA (reference sequence). The CDR3 here is CSARAFGPMTYEQYF. The CDR3 DNA follows: TGCAGTGCTAGAGCGTTCGGGCCCATGACCTACGAGCAGTACTTC.

The CDR3 DNA is TGTGCCAGCTGCGGACAGGGGACTCAGCCCCAGCATTTT. It is translated as CASCGQGTQPQHF. The chain recombines TRBV6-6 with TRBJ1-5; 9 bases are shared with TRBD1. The ends lost 8 bases at V and 6 bases at J; junction bases unmatched: 5. The CDR3 totals 13 residues. Germline CDR1 is MNHNY and CDR2 is SVGAGI (reference sequence).

This clonotype has more than one count but fewer than ten. This chain joins TRBV4-3 and TRBJ2-2, with D unresolved. V was pared by 0 bases and J by 5 bases, with 7 bases between. Germline V CDR1 and CDR2: LGHNA, YSLEER. The CDR3 is 14 residues long. The CDR3 DNA reads TGCGCCAGCAGCCAAGATTGGTTGACCGGGGAGCTGTTTTTT. It translates to CASSQDWLTGELFF.

The V and J genes are TRBV9 and TRBJ1-6; D is ambiguous. V was pared by 3 bases and J by 8 bases, with 12 bases between. This CDR3 has 14 residues. Germline CDR1 reads SGDLS; CDR2 reads YYNGEE. The CDR3 sequence is CASSGPHGDSPLHF. The CDR3 DNA is TGTGCCAGCAGCGGACCCCATGGGGATTCACCCCTCCACTTT.

This chain connects TRBV15 to TRBJ2-3; TRBD2 matches at 8 bases. The V gene end was trimmed by 0 bases and the J gene end by 1 base; junction bases not matched to a gene: 6. This CDR3 comprises 17 residues. Germline V gene data show CDR1 as LNHNV and CDR2 as YYDKDF (reference sequence). In DNA, the CDR3 is TGTGCCACCAGCAGAGATTCGGGCGGGGGGCGCACAGATACGCAGTATTTT. Its translation: CATSRDSGGGRTDTQYF.

The table lists this clonotype with a few counts. This chain links TRBV6-6 with TRBJ2-3; TRBD2 matches 8 bases. The CDR3 consists of 16 residues. V shed 4 bases and J 2 bases; nucleotides not matched to a gene: 8. Germline V gene data show CDR1 as MNHNY and CDR2 as SVGAGI (reference sequence). CDR3: CASSSRGAGVTDTQYF. The CDR3 DNA reads as TGTGCCAGCAGTTCCCGGGGAGCGGGGGTCACAGATACGCAGTATTTT.

The V and J genes are TRBV11-2 and TRBJ1-1; 12 positions match TRBD1. Germline V lookup: CDR1 SGHAT, CDR2 FQNNGV. The CDR3 extends over 15 amino acids. The J segment lost 11 bases and the V segment lost 6 bases, leaving 13 bases of the junction unmatched. This CDR3 reads CASRSTGDRGRWAFF. The DNA for the CDR3 is TGTGCCAGCAGGTCAACCGGGGACAGGGGGCGATGGGCTTTCTTT.

This clonotype was recorded a few times. The rearrangement links TRBV20-1 to TRBJ2-5; 11 nucleotides match TRBD1. V dropped 6 bases and J dropped 9; count of bases not matched to a gene: 12. Germline loops: CDR1 DFQATT, CDR2 SNEGSKA (reference sequence). This CDR3 contains 14 residues. CDR3 region: CSAGQGAPKVAQYF. CDR3 DNA: TGCAGTGCCGGACAGGGGGCCCCCAAGGTGGCCCAGTACTTC.